This T cell receptor (beta chain) derives from a study of T-cell reconstitution after alpha-beta-depleted transplantation in children (TCRdb year 2016). Describing the broader study: T-cell immune reconstitution after TCRalphabeta/CD19-depleted allogeneic hematopoietic cell transplantation in children was quantitatively tracked in the study by means of TCR repertoire profiling.

The library was made by PCR. TCRdb records Illumina HiSeq 2500 as the sequencer. TCR libraries were prepared with molecular barcoding, using unique molecular identifiers to normalize TCRbeta repertoire quantification. TCRdb reprocessed the public reads (quality trimming at Q25 with fastp, clone calling with MiXCR) and kept in-frame beta chains. Here each entry gathers all rows of one CDR3 protein and keeps the most common genes and DNA. The sample table lists about 300,000 distinct CDR3 sequences, roughly a tenth of them with a count of one. The ten largest make up 7.5% of the sample. This clonotype was observed a handful of times. Its antigen is currently not known. Base qualities were left out, and no much larger clone turns up one base away. The sample's treatment or condition label, in plain terms: allogeneic hematopoietic cell transplantation with graft depleted of TCRalphabeta T cells and CD19 B cells. The transplant recipients were children given TCRalphabeta/CD19-depleted allogeneic hematopoietic cell grafts.

Here is what the overall study found, with its caveats: Over the following months the frequencies of hyperexpanded clones went down, and after one year T-cell counts and TCRbeta diversity were mostly credited to newly produced T cells. The apparently early alphabetaT-cell count recovery about two months after transplant was reportedly dependent on only several hundred rapidly expanded clones derived from non-depleted graft cells. The high TCRbeta diversity at day 60 in some patients was ascribed to recipient T cells and intrathymic progenitors that had survived conditioning.

Based on the germline V gene, the CDR1 and CDR2 sequences are SGHNT and YENEEA. V lost 3 bases and J lost 5 bases; the stretch between them is 10 bases long. The CDR3 runs 13 residues from the cysteine to the phenylalanine. Solely the CDR3 DNA is kept, with 39 bases framed from the first base. The rearranged segments are TRBV11-3 and TRBJ1-2; the D segment cannot be called with confidence. Sequencing was performed on PBMCs, taken before TCRalphabeta/CD19-depleted stem cell transplant. The TCR originated in a boy less than two years old with acute myeloid leukemia, due to receive a stem cell transplant. The CDR3 in this case is CASSFGRWYGYTF. The sequenced DNA is TGTGCCAGCAGCTTTGGACGCTGGTATGGCTACACCTTC.